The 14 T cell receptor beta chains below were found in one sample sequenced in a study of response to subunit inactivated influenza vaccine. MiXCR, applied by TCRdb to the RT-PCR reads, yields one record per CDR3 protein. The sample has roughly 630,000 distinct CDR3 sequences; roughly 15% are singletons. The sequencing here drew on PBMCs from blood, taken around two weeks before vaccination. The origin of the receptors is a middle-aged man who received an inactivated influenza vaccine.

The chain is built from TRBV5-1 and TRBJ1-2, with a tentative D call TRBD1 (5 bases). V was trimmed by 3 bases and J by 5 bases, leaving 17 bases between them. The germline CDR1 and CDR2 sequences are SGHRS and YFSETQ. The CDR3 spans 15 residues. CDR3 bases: TGCGCCAGCAGCTGGGACTGGGCGCCCTGGTATGGCTACACCTTC. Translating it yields CASSWDWAPWYGYTF.

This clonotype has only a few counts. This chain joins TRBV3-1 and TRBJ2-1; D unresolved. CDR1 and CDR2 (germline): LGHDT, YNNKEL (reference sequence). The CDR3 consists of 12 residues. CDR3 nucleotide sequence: TGTCCCCGCTGGCACAGAAATACACAGCAGTTCTTC. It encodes CPRWHRNTQQFF.

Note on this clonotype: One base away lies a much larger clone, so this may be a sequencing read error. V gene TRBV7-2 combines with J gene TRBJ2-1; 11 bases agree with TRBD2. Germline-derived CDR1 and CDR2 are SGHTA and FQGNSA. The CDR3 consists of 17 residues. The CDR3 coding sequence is TGTGCCAGCAGCTTATGGGTTAGCGGGGGGGCTAACAATGAGCAGATCTTC. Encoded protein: CASSLWVSGGANNEQIF.

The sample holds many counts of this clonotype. The CDR3 DNA sequence: TGTGCCACCAGCAGAGATCCACAGCCATATGGCTACACCTTC. Protein: CATSRDPQPYGYTF. V is TRBV15 and J is TRBJ1-2; no reliable D call. Germline lookup yields CDR1 LNHNV and CDR2 YYDKDF (reference sequence). The CDR3 consists of 14 residues. V shed 0 bases and J shed 5 bases, with 10 bases lying between them.

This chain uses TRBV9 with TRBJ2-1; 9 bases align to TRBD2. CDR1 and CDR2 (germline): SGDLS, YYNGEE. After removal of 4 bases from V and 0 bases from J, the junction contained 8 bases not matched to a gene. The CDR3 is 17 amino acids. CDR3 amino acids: CASSLRGSGSSYNEQFF. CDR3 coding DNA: TGTGCCAGCAGCTTAAGAGGTAGCGGGAGCTCCTACAATGAGCAGTTCTTC.

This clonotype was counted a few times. CDR3 DNA sequence: TGTGCCACCACTTTTGGAGAGACCCAGTACTTC. This translates into CATTFGETQYF. The chain carries TRBV27 and TRBJ2-5, with no clear D. Per germline, CDR1 MNHEY and CDR2 SMNVEV (reference sequence). This CDR3 comprises 11 residues. Trimming removed 10 bases from V and 4 bases from J, with 10 bases in between.

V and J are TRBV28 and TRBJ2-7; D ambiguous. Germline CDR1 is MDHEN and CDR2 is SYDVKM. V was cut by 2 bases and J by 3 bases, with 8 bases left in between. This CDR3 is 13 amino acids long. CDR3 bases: TGTGCCAGCAGTTTACCCCCGGACTACGAGCAGTACTTC. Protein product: CASSLPPDYEQYF.

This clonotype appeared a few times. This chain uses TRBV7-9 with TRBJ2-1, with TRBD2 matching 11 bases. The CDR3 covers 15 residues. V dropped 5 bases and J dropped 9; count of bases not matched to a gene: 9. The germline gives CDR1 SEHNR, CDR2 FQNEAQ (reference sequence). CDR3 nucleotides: TGTGCCAGCAGCCAGCTAGCGGGGGGTGTGGCTGAGCAGTTCTTC. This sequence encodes CASSQLAGGVAEQFF.

The CDR3 reads CSVTGTGSVDTQYF. As DNA, the CDR3 is TGCAGCGTTACCGGGACAGGGTCGGTAGATACGCAGTATTTT. The V and J genes are TRBV29-1 and TRBJ2-3, with 9 positions matching TRBD1. V gave up 5 bases and J gave up 5 bases; unmatched junction bases: 8. This CDR3 spans 14 amino acids. Germline CDR1 SQVTM, CDR2 ANQGSEA.

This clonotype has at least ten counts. The CDR3 sequence: CASSPDRSSYNEQFF. In DNA form, the CDR3 reads TGTGCCAGCAGCCCGGACAGGAGCTCCTACAATGAGCAGTTCTTC. The J gene is TRBJ2-1, the V gene TRBV6-1; 7 bases line up with TRBD1. The CDR3 has 15 residues. Germline V gives CDR1 MNHNS, CDR2 SASEGT. V shed 6 bases and J 0 bases; nucleotides not matched to a gene: 5.

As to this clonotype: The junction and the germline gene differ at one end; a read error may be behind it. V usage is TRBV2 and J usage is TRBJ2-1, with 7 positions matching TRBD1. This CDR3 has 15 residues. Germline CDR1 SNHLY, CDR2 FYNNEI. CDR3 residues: CASRRTGRSYDEQFF. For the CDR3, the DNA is TGTGCCAGCAGACGGACAGGTCGCTCCTACGATGAGCAGTTCTTC.

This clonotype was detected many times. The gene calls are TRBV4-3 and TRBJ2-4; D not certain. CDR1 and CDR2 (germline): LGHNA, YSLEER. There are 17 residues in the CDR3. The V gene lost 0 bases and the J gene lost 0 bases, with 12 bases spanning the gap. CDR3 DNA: TGCGCCAGCAGCCAAGAAACAGCAACCTTAGCCAAAAACATTCAGTACTTC. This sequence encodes CASSQETATLAKNIQYF.

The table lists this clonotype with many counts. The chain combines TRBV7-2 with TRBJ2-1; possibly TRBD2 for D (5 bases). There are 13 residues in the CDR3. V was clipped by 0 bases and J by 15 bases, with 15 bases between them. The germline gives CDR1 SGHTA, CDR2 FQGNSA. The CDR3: CASSLADVGGAFF. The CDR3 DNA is TGTGCCAGCAGCTTAGCGGACGTCGGAGGTGCGTTCTTC.

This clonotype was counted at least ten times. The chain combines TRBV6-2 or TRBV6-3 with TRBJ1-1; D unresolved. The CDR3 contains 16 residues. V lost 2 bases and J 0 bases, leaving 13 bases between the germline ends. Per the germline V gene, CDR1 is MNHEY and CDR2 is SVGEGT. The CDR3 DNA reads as TGTGCCAGCAGTTACGTAACAGCGAGTTTGAACACTGAAGCTTTCTTT. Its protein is CASSYVTASLNTEAFF.